This T cell receptor (beta chain) was identified during a study of post-analysis software for immune sequencing data. Study background: The study covered relapsing-remitting, secondary progressive and progressive-relapsing courses of multiple sclerosis.

Study observations and caveats: Multiple sclerosis patients had significantly lower normalized Chao1 diversity than controls. TRBV5-6, TRBV5-1 and TRBV20-1 belonged to a set of about 5 TRBV segments that were more frequent in patients than controls.

This clonotype was counted at least ten times. The antigen remains undetermined. The CDR3 extends over 13 amino acids. The germline CDR1 and CDR2 sequences are ENHRY and SYGVKD. V was cut by 2 bases and J by 8 bases, with 10 bases left in between. Prepared TCR beta cDNA libraries contained unique molecular identifiers. TCRdb re-derived calls from the PCR reads in MiXCR, one entry per CDR3 protein. The sample has some 260,000 distinct CDR3 sequences, 35% to 45% seen once. What was sequenced was blood. The clonotype originates from a girl under 18 with multiple sclerosis. The chain carries TRBV10-3 and TRBJ2-4; D remains ambiguous. Here the CDR3 DNA reads TGTGCCATCAGTGAGGAGGTCCCGGACATTCAGTACTTC. Protein: CAISEEVPDIQYF.